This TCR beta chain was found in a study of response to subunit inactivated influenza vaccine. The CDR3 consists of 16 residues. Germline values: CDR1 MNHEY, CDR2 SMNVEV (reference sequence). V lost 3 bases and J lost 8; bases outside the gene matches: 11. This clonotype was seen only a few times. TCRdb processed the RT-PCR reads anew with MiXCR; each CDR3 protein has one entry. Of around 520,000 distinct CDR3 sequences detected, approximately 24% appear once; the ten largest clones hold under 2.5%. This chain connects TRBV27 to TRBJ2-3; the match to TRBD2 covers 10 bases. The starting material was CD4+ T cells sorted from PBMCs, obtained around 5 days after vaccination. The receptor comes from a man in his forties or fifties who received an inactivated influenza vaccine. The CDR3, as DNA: TGTGCCAGCAGTTTCTTAAGCGGGAGGGCCCTCGGTACGCAGTATTTT. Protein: CASSFLSGRALGTQYF.